The next 9 T cell receptor beta chains were all read from a single sample in a study of OX40 agonist ivuxolimab in advanced cancers. The protocol was immunoSEQ multiplex PCR, while the TCRdb copy is restricted to in-frame clones and leaves out a portion. The data hold about 75,000 clones, with roughly nine tenths observed a single time. The material was CD4+ or CD8+ T cells sorted from blood, obtained in a trial of the OX40 agonist ivuxolimab. The receptors come from an adult with an advanced solid tumor such as melanoma, head and neck, liver or kidney cancer.

The rearrangement joins TRBV27 to TRBJ2-7; 9 bases are shared with TRBD2. Germline V CDR1 and CDR2: MNHEY, SMNVEV (reference sequence). The CDR3 has 15 amino acids. Trimming removed 2 bases from V and 3 bases from J; junction bases left unmatched: 5. CDR3 nucleotides: TGTGCCAGCAGTTTAGGTCTAGCGGGGATCTACGAGCAGTACTTC. Amino acids: CASSLGLAGIYEQYF.

The V call is TRBV7-2, the J call TRBJ2-1, with 7 bases that match TRBD2. This CDR3 comprises 14 residues. Germline V gene lookup returns CDR1 SGHTA and CDR2 FQGNSA. V lost 6 bases, J lost 0 bases, and 2 bases stayed unmatched. Here the CDR3 DNA reads TGTGCCAGCAGACGCGGGAGCTCCTACAATGAGCAGTTCTTC. Translation: CASRRGSSYNEQFF.

This chain links TRBV30 with TRBJ2-3; no clear D gene. This CDR3 spans 11 amino acids. V shed 0 bases and J shed 6 bases, with 4 bases lying between them. Germline CDR1 GTSNPN, CDR2 SVGIG (reference sequence). CDR3 sequence reads: CAWSVSDTQYF. CDR3 nucleotides: TGTGCCTGGAGTGTATCGGATACGCAGTATTTT.

The rearrangement links TRBV18 to TRBJ2-2; tentative D call: TRBD2 (6 bases). Germline V CDR1 and CDR2: KGHSH, LQKENI. V lost 3 bases and J 4 bases, leaving 12 bases between the germline ends. This CDR3 has 15 residues. CDR3 loop: CASSPTGLSTGELFF. The DNA of the CDR3 is TGTGCCAGCTCACCTACGGGACTTAGCACCGGGGAGCTGTTTTTT.

The chain employs TRBV2 and TRBJ1-1; D is unclear. The CDR3 length is 14 residues. Germline CDR1 SNHLY, CDR2 FYNNEI. V was shortened by 3 bases and J by 5 bases, with 13 bases between the two germline ends. The CDR3 DNA reads as TGTGCCAGCAGTGAGGGAGGGTATGGGACTGAAGCTTTCTTT. Translation gives CASSEGGYGTEAFF.

In its sample, this clone was seen once. J is TRBJ2-7 and V is TRBV10-3, with 9 bases identical to TRBD1. V shed 10 bases, J shed 2 bases, and the junction held 12 bases outside the gene matches. The CDR3 contains 15 residues. CDR1 ENHRY and CDR2 SYGVKD come from the germline V gene. CDR3 in DNA: TGTGCCACCGCGGGACAGGGCGTCCCTCCCTACGAGCAGTACTTC. It codes for CATAGQGVPPYEQYF.

This clone appeared a single time. The rearrangement links TRBV11-2 to TRBJ2-1; 9 nucleotides align to TRBD2. Germline values: CDR1 SGHAT, CDR2 FQNNGV. There are 16 residues in the CDR3. Germline trimming cut 5 bases from V and 7 bases from J; bases unmatched to any gene: 12. The CDR3 DNA follows: TGTGCCAGCAGCCCACCTGGCGGGAGGGCCACAAATGAGCAGTTCTTC. Amino acids: CASSPPGGRATNEQFF.

The chain employs TRBV18 and TRBJ2-7, with TRBD2 matching 7 bases. V trimming: 3 bases; J trimming: 8 bases; junction bases outside the gene matches: 10. The CDR3 contains 14 residues. Germline loops: CDR1 KGHSH, CDR2 LQKENI. The CDR3 here is CASSPAAGEEKQYF. CDR3 nucleotides: TGTGCCAGCTCACCGGCGGCGGGAGAGGAAAAGCAGTACTTC.

The V call is TRBV5-4, the J call TRBJ2-3, with 7 positions matching TRBD1. Unmatched junction bases numbered 5, after V lost 4 bases and J lost 0 bases. The CDR3 has 15 residues. From germline, CDR1 is SGHNT and CDR2 YYREEE (reference sequence). The CDR3 DNA sequence: TGTGCCAGCAGCGACAGGGCGGGTAGCACAGATACGCAGTATTTT. The encoded protein is CASSDRAGSTDTQYF.